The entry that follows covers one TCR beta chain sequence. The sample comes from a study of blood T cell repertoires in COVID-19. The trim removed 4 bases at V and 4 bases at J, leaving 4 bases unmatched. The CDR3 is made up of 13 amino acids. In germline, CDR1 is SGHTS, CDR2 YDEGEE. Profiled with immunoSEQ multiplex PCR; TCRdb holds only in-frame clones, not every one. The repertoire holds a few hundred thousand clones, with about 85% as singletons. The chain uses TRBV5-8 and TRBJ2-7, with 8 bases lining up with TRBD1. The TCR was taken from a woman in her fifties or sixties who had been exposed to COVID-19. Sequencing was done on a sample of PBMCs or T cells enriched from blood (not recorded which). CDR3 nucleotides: TGTGCCAGCAGCCGGACAGGGATGTACGAGCAGTACTTC. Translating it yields CASSRTGMYEQYF.